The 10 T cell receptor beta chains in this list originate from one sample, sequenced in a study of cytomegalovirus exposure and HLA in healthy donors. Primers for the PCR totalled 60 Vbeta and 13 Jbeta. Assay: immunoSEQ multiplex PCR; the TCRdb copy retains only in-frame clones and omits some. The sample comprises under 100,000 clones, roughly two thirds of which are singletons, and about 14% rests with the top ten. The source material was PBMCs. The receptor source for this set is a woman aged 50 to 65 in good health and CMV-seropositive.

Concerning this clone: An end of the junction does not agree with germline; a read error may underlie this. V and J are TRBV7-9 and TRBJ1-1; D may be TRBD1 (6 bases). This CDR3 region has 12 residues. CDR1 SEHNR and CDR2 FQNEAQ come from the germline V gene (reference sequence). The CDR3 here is CSSSLGRGEAFF. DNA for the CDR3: TGTTCCAGCAGCTTAGGCAGGGGTGAAGCTTTCTTT.

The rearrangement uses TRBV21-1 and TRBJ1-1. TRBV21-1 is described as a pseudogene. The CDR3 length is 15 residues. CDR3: CASSKDLGGTTEAFF. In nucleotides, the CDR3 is TGTGCCAGCAGCAAAGATTTAGGAGGGACCACTGAAGCTTTCTTT.

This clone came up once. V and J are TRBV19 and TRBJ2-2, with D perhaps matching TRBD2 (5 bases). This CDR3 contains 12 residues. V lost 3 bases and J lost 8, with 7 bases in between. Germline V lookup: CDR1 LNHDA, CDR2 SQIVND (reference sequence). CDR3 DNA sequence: TGTGCCAGTAGTATGACGGGAGGGGAGCTGTTTTTT. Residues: CASSMTGGELFF.

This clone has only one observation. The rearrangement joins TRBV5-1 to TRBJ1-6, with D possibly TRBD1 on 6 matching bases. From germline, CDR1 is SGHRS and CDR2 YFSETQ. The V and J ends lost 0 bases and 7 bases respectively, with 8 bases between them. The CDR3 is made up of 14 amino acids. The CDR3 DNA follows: TGCGCCAGCAGCTTGGGGCAGGGGAATTCACCCCTCCACTTT. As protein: CASSLGQGNSPLHF.

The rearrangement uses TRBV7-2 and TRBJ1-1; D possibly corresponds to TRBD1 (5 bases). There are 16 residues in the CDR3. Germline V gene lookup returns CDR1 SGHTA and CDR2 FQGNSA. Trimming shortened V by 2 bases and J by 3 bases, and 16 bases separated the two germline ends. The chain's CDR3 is CASSLIVRDRYTEAFF. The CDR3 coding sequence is TGTGCCAGCAGCTTAATAGTACGCGACAGATACACTGAAGCTTTCTTT. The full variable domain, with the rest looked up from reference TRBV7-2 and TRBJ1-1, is GAGVSQSPSNKVTEKGKDVELRCDPISGHTALYWYRQSLGQGLEFLIYFQGNSAPDKSGLPSDRFSAERTGGSVSTLTIQRTQQEDSAVYLCASSLIVRDRYTEAFFGQGTRLTVV.

The CDR3 nucleotides are TGCAGCGTTAAGGGAGGCGATGAAAAACTGTTTTTT. Protein: CSVKGGDEKLFF. The V and J genes are TRBV29-1 and TRBJ1-4; D unresolved. The germline V gene has CDR1 SQVTM and CDR2 ANQGSEA. The CDR3 contains 12 residues. V gave up 5 bases and J gave up 6 bases, with 10 bases separating them.

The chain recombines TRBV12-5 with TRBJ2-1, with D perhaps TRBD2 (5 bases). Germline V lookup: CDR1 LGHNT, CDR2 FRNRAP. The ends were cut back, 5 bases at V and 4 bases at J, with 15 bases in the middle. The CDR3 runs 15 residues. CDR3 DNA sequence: TGTGCTAGTGGTCTTACGCGGGCGGCATACAATGAGCAGTTCTTC. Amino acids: CASGLTRAAYNEQFF.

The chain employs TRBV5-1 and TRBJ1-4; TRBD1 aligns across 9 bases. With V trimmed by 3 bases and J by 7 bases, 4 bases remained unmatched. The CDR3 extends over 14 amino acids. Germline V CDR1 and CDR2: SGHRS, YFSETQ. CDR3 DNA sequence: TGCGCCAGCAGCTGGGGACAGGGAATTGAAAAACTGTTTTTT. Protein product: CASSWGQGIEKLFF.

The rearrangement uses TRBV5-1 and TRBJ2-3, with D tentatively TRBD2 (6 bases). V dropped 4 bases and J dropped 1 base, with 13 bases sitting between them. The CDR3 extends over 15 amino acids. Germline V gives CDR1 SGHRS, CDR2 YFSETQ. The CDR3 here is CASSPDYRGTDTQYF. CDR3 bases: TGCGCCAGCAGCCCGGACTACCGGGGCACAGATACGCAGTATTTT.

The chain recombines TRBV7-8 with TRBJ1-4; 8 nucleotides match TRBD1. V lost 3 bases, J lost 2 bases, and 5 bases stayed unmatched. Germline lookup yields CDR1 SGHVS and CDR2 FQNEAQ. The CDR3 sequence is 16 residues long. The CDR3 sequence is CASSFWTGRTNEKLFF. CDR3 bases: TGTGCCAGCAGCTTCTGGACAGGGAGGACTAATGAAAAACTGTTTTTT. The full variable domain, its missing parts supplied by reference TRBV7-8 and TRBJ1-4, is GAGVSQSPRYKVAKRGQDVALRCDPISGHVSLFWYQQALGQGPEFLTYFQNEAQLDKSGLPSDRFFAERPEGSVSTLKIQRTQQEDSAVYLCASSFWTGRTNEKLFFGSGTQLSVL.